The 10 T cell receptor beta chains listed next were all sequenced from one sample in a study of blood T cells in healthy people across ages. The second PCR ran about 6 to 11 cycles with a sample-barcoded 5' primer and J-beta primers. One entry per CDR3 protein, called by TCRdb with MiXCR from the 5' RACE reads. Seen here are about 1.4 million distinct CDR3 sequences, almost 60% observed once, and the top ten hold about 6.3%. The specimen sequenced was blood. Receptors were obtained from a man aged 18 to 35 in good health.

This clonotype occurred once. The chain links TRBV20-1 to TRBJ2-4, with D possibly matching TRBD2 (5 bases). The J call may be faulty, since TRBJ2-7 better matches the DNA end. The CDR3 runs 14 residues. From germline, CDR1 is DFQATT and CDR2 SNEGSKA (reference sequence). CDR3 protein: CSASIGVLSYEQYF. DNA for the CDR3: TGCAGTGCTTCTATCGGGGTGCTCTCCTACGAGCAGTACTTC.

This clonotype came up a few times. This chain links TRBV29-1 with TRBJ2-1; perhaps TRBD2 as D (5 bases). CDR1 and CDR2 (germline): SQVTM, ANQGSEA. The V end was cut by 1 base, the J end by 7 bases, with 11 bases between. This CDR3 is 13 amino acids long. CDR3 amino acids: CSVEGPSRNEQFF. For the CDR3, the DNA is TGCAGCGTTGAAGGGCCTAGCCGGAATGAGCAGTTCTTC.

CDR3 DNA: TGTGCCAGCAGCTTAGGTGGCAGGGTAATCTACGAGCAGTACTTC. This translates into CASSLGGRVIYEQYF. V usage is TRBV7-2 and J usage is TRBJ2-7; perhaps TRBD1 as D (5 bases). CDR3 length equals 15 residues. The V and J ends lost 1 base and 3 bases respectively, with 13 bases between them. Germline assignment: CDR1 SGHTA and CDR2 FQGNSA.

J is TRBJ2-4 and V is TRBV6-5, with 9 positions matching TRBD2. The last part of the DNA fits TRBJ2-7 better; the J call may be wrong. CDR1 is MNHEY and CDR2 is SVGAGI in the germline V gene. The CDR3 has 20 amino acids. The CDR3 region is CASSYNIPGRGGRAVNEQYF. The CDR3 DNA follows: TGTGCCAGCAGTTACAACATTCCGGGCAGGGGCGGGAGGGCCGTCAACGAGCAGTACTTC.

The genes are TRBV9 and TRBJ2-5; TRBD2 aligns across 7 bases. The junction had 12 bases not matched to a gene; V was cut back by 2 bases and J by 11 bases. Germline lookup yields CDR1 SGDLS and CDR2 YYNGEE. The CDR3 covers 14 residues. The CDR3 sequence: CASSVLAGHNEQYF. DNA for the CDR3: TGTGCCAGCAGCGTCTTAGCGGGCCACAATGAGCAGTACTTC.

The rearrangement uses TRBV20-1 and TRBJ1-6; 10 nucleotides line up with TRBD1. The length of the CDR3 is 14 residues. V dropped 3 bases and J dropped 7; count of bases not matched to a gene: 3. Per the germline V gene, CDR1 is DFQATT and CDR2 is SNEGSKA (reference sequence). CDR3 sequence: CSASLGQGNSPLHF. The CDR3 coding sequence is TGCAGTGCTAGTCTGGGACAGGGGAATTCACCCCTCCACTTT.

This clonotype was detected only a few times. This chain joins TRBV28 and TRBJ2-3; 7 bases are a match to TRBD1. Germline V gene sequence: CDR1 MDHEN, CDR2 SYDVKM. CDR3 length: 14 amino acids. V shed 10 bases and J 2 bases; nucleotides not matched to a gene: 9. The CDR3 loop reads CAITLDRLTDTQYF. The CDR3 DNA sequence: TGTGCCATCACCCTGGACAGGCTCACAGATACGCAGTATTTT.

The chain employs TRBV29-1 and TRBJ2-7; a possible D gene is TRBD1 (5 bases). The CDR3 consists of 13 residues. Per germline, CDR1 SQVTM and CDR2 ANQGSEA. V lost 6 bases and J 2 bases, leaving 14 bases between the germline ends. The CDR3 DNA is TGCAGCGTGGAACAGGAGTACACCTACGAGCAGTACTTC. Its protein is CSVEQEYTYEQYF.

The V call is TRBV5-4, the J call TRBJ2-1; maybe TRBD2 (6 bases). V shed 4 bases and J shed 5 bases, with 22 bases lying between them. Germline V gene sequence: CDR1 SGHNT, CDR2 YYREEE (reference sequence). The CDR3 runs 17 residues. CDR3 in amino acids: CASSPRESPGQHNEQFF. Written as DNA, the CDR3 is TGTGCCAGCAGCCCTCGGGAGTCCCCCGGACAACACAATGAGCAGTTCTTC.

The chain links TRBV4-2 to TRBJ2-1; 7 bases are shared with TRBD1. CDR3 length equals 16 residues. The germline V gene has CDR1 LGHNA and CDR2 YNFKEQ. V trimming: 4 bases; J trimming: 7 bases; junction bases outside the gene matches: 13. CDR3 sequence: CASSLTGTEDGNEQFF. The CDR3 coding sequence is TGTGCCAGCAGCCTGACCGGGACAGAAGACGGGAATGAGCAGTTCTTC.